These 5 T cell receptor beta chains came from one sample sequenced in a study of T cell responses to AZD1222 COVID-19 vaccine. The method was immunoSEQ multiplex PCR; TCRdb's version includes in-frame clones alone and lacks a portion of them. The sample lists 110,000 to 150,000 clones, approximately 90% seen once, with 5.5% to 6.5% in the top ten. The specimen was peripheral blood, collected on day 0 of AZD1222 vaccination. The receptors come from an adult in good health.

The CDR3: CASSQQGQGNYPPSTDTQYF. The CDR3 nucleotides are TGCGCCAGCAGTCAGCAGGGACAGGGAAACTACCCACCCAGCACAGATACGCAGTATTTT. The V and J genes are TRBV23-1 and TRBJ2-3; TRBD1 matches 9 bases. TRBV23-1 is marked as an open reading frame, function uncertain. The CDR3 extends over 20 amino acids. Trimming took 3 bases from V and 0 from J; bases not matched to a gene: 16.

The rearrangement joins TRBV24-1 to TRBJ2-1, with 7 bases fitting TRBD1. Germline lookup yields CDR1 KGHDR and CDR2 SFDVKD. CDR3 length: 16 residues. V lost 3 bases, J lost 4 bases, and 8 bases stayed unmatched. DNA for the CDR3: TGTGCCACCAGTGATCGGAACAGGGGATTATACAATGAGCAGTTCTTC. This encodes CATSDRNRGLYNEQFF.

The CDR3 coding sequence is TGTGCCAGCAGTCTTAGCGGGAGACCAGATACGCAGTATTTT. It specifies CASSLSGRPDTQYF. The gene calls are TRBV27 and TRBJ2-3, with 9 bases lining up with TRBD2. Germline loops: CDR1 MNHEY, CDR2 SMNVEV (reference sequence). V shed 5 bases, J shed 4 bases, and the junction held 4 bases outside the gene matches. The CDR3 consists of 14 residues.

This clone has only one observation. V is TRBV28 and J is TRBJ1-3; no reliable D call. Germline assignment: CDR1 MDHEN and CDR2 SYDVKM. The V end was cut by 6 bases, the J end by 5 bases, with 20 bases between. The CDR3 runs to 16 residues. In nucleotides, the CDR3 is TGTGCCAGCAGCGATCGCCGTCTGGGGTCTCGAAACACCATATATTTT. It codes for CASSDRRLGSRNTIYF. The full variable domain, with the rest looked up from reference TRBV28 and TRBJ1-3, is DVKVTQSSRYLVKRTGEKVFLECVQDMDHENMFWYRQDPGLGLRLIYFSYDVKMKEKGDIPEGYSVSREKKERFSLILESASTNQTSMYLCASSDRRLGSRNTIYFGEGSWLTVV.

CDR3 loop: CASSLFGLADTDTQYF. CDR3 DNA: TGTGCCAGCAGTTTATTCGGACTAGCGGACACAGATACGCAGTATTTT. The chain combines TRBV28 with TRBJ2-3, with TRBD2 matching over 10 bases. V lost 1 base to trimming and J lost 2 bases; unmatched junction nucleotides: 3. The CDR3 runs 16 residues. Germline values: CDR1 MDHEN, CDR2 SYDVKM.